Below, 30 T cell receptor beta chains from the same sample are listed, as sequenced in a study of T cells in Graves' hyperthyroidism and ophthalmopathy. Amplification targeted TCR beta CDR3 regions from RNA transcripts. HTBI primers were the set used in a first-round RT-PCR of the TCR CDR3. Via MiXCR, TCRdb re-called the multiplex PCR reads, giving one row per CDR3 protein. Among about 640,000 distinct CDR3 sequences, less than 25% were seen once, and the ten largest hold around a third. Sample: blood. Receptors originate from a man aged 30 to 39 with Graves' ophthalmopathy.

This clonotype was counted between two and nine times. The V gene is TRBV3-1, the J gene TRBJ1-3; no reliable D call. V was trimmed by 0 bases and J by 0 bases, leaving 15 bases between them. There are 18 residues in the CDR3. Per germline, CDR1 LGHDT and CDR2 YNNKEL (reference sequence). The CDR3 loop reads CASSQELLTANSGNTIYF. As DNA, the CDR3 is TGTGCCAGCAGCCAAGAATTGCTGACGGCTAACTCTGGAAACACCATATATTTT.

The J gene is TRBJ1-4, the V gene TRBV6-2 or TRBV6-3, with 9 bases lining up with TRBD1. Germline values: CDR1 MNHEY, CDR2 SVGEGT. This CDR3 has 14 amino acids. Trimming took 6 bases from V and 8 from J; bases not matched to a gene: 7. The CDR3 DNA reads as TGTGCCAGCAGACCCGGGACAGGGAACGAAAAACTGTTTTTT. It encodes CASRPGTGNEKLFF.

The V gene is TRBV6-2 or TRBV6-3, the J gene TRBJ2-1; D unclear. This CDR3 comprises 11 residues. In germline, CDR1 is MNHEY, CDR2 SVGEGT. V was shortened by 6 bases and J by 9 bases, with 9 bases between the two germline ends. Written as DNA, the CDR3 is TGTGCCAGCAGAGGAGTGGCTGAGCAGTTCTTC. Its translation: CASRGVAEQFF.

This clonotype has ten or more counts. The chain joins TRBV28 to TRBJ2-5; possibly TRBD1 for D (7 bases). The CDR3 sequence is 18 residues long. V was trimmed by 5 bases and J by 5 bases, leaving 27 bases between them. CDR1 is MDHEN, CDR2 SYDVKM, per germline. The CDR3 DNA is TGTGCCAGCAGTCCGGGGGTGCGTTCCAGGGGGTCTCGGGAGACCCAGTACTTC. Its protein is CASSPGVRSRGSRETQYF. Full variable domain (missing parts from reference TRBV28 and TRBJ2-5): DVKVTQSSRYLVKRTGEKVFLECVQDMDHENMFWYRQDPGLGLRLIYFSYDVKMKEKGDIPEGYSVSREKKERFSLILESASTNQTSMYLCASSPGVRSRGSRETQYFGPGTRLLVL.

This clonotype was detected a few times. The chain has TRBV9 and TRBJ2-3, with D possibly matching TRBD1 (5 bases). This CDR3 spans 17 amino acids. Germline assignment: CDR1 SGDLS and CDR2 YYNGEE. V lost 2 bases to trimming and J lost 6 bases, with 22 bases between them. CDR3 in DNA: TGTGCCAGCAGCGTGGGGCACCAACCAGATCAGGTTGATACGCAGTATTTT. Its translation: CASSVGHQPDQVDTQYF.

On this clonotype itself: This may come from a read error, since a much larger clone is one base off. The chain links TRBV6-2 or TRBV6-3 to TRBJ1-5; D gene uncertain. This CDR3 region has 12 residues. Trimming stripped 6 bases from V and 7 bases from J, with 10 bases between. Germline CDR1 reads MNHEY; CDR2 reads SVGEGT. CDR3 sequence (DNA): TGTGCCAGCAGCACCCGCCCCCAGCCCCAGCATTTT. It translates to CASSTRPQPQHF.

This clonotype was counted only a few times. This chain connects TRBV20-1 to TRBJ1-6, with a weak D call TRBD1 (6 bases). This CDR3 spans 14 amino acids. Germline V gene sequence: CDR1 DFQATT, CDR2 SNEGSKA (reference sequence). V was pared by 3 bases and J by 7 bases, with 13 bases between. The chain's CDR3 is CSASSGTTNSPLHF. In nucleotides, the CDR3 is TGCAGTGCTAGCTCAGGGACAACGAATTCACCCCTCCACTTT.

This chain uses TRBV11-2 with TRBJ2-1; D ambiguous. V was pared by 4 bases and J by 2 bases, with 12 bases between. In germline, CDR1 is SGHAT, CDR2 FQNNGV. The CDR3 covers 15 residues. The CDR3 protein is CASSSLLKAYNEQFF. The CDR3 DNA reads TGTGCCAGCAGCTCCCTACTAAAAGCCTACAATGAGCAGTTCTTC.

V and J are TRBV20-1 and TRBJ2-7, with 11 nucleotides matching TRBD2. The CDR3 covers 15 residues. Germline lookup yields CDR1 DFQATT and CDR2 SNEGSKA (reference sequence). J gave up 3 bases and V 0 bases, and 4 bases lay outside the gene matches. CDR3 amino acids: CSARETSGSIYEQYF. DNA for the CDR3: TGCAGTGCTAGAGAAACTAGCGGGAGCATCTACGAGCAGTACTTC.

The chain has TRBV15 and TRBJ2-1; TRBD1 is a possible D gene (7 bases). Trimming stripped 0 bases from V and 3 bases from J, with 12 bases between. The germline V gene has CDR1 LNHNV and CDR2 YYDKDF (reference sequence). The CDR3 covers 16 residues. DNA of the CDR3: TGTGCCACCAGCAGAGATCAGGGGGGCGTCTACAATGAGCAGTTCTTC. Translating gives CATSRDQGGVYNEQFF.

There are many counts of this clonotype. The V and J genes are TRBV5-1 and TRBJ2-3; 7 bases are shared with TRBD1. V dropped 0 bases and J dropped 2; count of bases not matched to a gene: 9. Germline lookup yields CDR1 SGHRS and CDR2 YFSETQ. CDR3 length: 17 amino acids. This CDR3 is CASSLAAGGRDTDTQYF. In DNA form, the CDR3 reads TGCGCCAGCAGCTTGGCGGCAGGGGGTCGAGACACAGATACGCAGTATTTT.

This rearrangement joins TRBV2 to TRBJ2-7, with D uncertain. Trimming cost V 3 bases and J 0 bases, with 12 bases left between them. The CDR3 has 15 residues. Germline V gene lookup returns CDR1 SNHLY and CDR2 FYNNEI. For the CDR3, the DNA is TGTGCCAGCAGTGATGACCTCAATAGCTCCTACGAGCAGTACTTC. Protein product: CASSDDLNSSYEQYF.

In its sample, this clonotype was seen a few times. CDR3 sequence reads: CSVPEGGHQPQHF. The CDR3 bases are TGCAGTGTCCCGGAAGGGGGCCATCAGCCCCAGCATTTT. The chain employs TRBV20-1 and TRBJ1-5; 7 nucleotides line up with TRBD1. V shed 7 bases, J shed 5 bases, and the junction held 8 bases outside the gene matches. CDR1 and CDR2 (germline): DFQATT, SNEGSKA (reference sequence). CDR3 length equals 13 residues.

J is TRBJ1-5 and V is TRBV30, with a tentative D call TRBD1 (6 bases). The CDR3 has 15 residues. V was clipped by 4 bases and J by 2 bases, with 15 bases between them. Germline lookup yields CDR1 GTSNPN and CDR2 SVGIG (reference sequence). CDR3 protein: CAWTLGGGGNQPQHF. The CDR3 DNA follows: TGTGCCTGGACCTTGGGGGGCGGGGGCAATCAGCCCCAGCATTTT.

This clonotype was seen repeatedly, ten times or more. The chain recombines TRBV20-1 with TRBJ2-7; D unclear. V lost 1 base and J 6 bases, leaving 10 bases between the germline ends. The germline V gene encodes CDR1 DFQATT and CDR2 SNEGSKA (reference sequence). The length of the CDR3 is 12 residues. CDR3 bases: TGCAGTGCTAGAGTCTCCGGTTTCGAGCAGTACTTC. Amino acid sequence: CSARVSGFEQYF.

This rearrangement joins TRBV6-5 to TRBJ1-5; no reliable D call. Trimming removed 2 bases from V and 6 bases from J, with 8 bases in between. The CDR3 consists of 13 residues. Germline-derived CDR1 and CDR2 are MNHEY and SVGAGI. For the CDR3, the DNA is TGTGCCAGCAGTTACAGAGGTACTCAGCCCCAGCATTTT. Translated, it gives CASSYRGTQPQHF.

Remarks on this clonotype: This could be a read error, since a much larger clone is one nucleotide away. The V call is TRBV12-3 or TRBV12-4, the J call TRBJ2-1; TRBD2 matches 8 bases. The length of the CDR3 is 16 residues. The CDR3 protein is CAGSVHQDGGDGEQFF. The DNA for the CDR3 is TGTGCCGGCAGTGTACACCAGGACGGGGGGGACGGTGAGCAGTTCTTC.

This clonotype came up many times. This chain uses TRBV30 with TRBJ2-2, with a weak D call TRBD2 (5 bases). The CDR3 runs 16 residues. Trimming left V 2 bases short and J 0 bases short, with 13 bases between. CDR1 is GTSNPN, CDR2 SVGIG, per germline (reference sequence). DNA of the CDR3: TGTGCCTGGAGTCGACTACCAGGCCCGAACACCGGGGAGCTGTTTTTT. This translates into CAWSRLPGPNTGELFF.

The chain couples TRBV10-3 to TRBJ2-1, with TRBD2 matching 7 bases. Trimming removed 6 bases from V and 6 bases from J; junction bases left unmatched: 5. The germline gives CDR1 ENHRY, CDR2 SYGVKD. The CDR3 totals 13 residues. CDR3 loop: CAIRPSGPNEQFF. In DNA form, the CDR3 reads TGTGCCATCAGGCCTAGCGGTCCCAATGAGCAGTTCTTC.

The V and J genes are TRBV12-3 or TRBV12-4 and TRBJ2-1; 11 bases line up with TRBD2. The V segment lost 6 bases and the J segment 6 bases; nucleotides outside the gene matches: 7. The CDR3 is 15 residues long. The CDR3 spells CASSPTSGMVNEQFF. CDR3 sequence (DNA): TGTGCCAGCAGCCCGACTAGCGGGATGGTCAATGAGCAGTTCTTC.

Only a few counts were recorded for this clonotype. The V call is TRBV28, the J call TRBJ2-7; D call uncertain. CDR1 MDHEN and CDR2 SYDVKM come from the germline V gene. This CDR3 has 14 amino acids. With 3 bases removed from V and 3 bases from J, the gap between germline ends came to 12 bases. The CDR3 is CASSFAMKLYEQYF. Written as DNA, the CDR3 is TGTGCCAGCAGTTTTGCCATGAAGCTCTACGAGCAGTACTTC.

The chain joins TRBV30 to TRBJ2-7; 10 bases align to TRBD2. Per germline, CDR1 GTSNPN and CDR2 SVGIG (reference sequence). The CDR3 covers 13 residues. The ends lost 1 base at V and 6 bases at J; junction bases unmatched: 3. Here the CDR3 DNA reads TGTGCCTGGAGTGGACTAGCGGGCGGCGAGCAGTACTTC. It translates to CAWSGLAGGEQYF. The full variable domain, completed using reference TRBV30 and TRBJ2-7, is SQTIHQWPATLVQPVGSPLSLECTVEGTSNPNLYWYRQAAGRGLQLLFYSVGIGQISSEVPQNLSASRPQDRQFILSSKKLLLSDSGFYLCAWSGLAGGEQYFGPGTRLTVT.

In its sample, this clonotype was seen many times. In DNA form, the CDR3 reads TGTGCCAGCAGCTTGGGAGGGAAATCCTACGAGCAGTACTTC. Protein: CASSLGGKSYEQYF. The chain has TRBV5-6 and TRBJ2-7; D might be TRBD2 (5 bases). Looked up from germline, CDR1 is SGHDT and CDR2 is YYEEEE. The CDR3 covers 14 residues. With 0 bases removed from V and 1 base from J, the gap between germline ends came to 8 bases.

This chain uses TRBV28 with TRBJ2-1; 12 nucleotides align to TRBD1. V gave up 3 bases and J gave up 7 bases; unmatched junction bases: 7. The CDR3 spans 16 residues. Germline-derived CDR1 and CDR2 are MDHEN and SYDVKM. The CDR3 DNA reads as TGTGCCAGCAGTTTTTCCGGGACAGGGGGCAGGAATGAGCAGTTCTTC. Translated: CASSFSGTGGRNEQFF. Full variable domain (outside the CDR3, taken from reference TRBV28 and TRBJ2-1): DVKVTQSSRYLVKRTGEKVFLECVQDMDHENMFWYRQDPGLGLRLIYFSYDVKMKEKGDIPEGYSVSREKKERFSLILESASTNQTSMYLCASSFSGTGGRNEQFFGPGTRLTVL.

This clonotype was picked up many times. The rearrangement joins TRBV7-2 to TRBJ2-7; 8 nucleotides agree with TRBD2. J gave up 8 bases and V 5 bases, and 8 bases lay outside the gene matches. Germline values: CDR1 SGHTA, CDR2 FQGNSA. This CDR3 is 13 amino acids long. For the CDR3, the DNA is TGTGCCAGCAGCCCCAATTCGGGGGGGCAGCAGTACTTC. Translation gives CASSPNSGGQQYF.

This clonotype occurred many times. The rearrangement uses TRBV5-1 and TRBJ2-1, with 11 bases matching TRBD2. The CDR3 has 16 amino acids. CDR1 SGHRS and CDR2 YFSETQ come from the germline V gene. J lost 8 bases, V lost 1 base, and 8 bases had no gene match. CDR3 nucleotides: TGCGCCAGCAGCTTGACTAGCGGGAGTGTCACCCATGAGCAGTTCTTC. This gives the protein CASSLTSGSVTHEQFF.

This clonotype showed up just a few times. CDR3 sequence reads: CASSLAVRLTSGSRFTGELFF. The CDR3 nucleotides read TGTGCCAGCAGCTTAGCGGTAAGGTTGACTAGCGGAAGTAGATTCACCGGGGAGCTGTTTTTT. The chain has TRBV7-9 and TRBJ2-2; 9 bases are shared with TRBD2. The CDR3 spans 21 residues. CDR1 is SEHNR, CDR2 FQNEAQ, per germline (reference sequence). V dropped 0 bases and J dropped 4; count of bases not matched to a gene: 18.

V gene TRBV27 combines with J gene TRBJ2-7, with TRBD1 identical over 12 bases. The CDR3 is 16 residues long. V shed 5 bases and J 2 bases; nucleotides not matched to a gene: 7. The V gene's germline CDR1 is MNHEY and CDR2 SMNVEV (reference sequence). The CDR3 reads CASSRTGTGGPYEQYF. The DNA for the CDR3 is TGTGCCAGCAGTCGGACCGGGACAGGGGGCCCCTACGAGCAGTACTTC.

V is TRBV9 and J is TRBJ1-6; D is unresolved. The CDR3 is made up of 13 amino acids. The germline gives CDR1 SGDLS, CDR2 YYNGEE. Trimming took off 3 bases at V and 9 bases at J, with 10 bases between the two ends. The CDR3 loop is CASSGRVGSPLHF. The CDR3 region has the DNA TGTGCCAGCAGCGGAAGAGTGGGTTCACCCCTCCACTTT.

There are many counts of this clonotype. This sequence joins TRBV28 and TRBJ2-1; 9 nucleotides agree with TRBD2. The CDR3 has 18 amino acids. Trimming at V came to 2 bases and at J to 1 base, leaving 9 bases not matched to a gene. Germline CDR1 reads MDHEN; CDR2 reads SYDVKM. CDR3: CASSLRIRREGSYNEQFF. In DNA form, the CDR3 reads TGTGCCAGCAGTTTACGAATCCGGCGGGAGGGGTCCTACAATGAGCAGTTCTTC. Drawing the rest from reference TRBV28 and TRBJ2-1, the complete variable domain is DVKVTQSSRYLVKRTGEKVFLECVQDMDHENMFWYRQDPGLGLRLIYFSYDVKMKEKGDIPEGYSVSREKKERFSLILESASTNQTSMYLCASSLRIRREGSYNEQFFGPGTRLTVL.